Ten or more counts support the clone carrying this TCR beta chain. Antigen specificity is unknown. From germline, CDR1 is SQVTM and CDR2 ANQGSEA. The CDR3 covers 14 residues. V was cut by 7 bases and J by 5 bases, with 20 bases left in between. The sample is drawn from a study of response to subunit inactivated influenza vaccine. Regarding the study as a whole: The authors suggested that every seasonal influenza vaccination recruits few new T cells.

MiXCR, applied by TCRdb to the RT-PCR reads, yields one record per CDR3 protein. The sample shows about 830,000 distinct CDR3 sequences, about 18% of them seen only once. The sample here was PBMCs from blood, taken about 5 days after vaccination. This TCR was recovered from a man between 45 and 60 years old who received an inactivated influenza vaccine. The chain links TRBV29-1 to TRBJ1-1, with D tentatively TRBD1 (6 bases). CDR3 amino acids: CSARYGGRGTEAFF. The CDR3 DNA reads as TGCAGCGCACGTTACGGGGGGCGTGGGACTGAAGCTTTCTTT.